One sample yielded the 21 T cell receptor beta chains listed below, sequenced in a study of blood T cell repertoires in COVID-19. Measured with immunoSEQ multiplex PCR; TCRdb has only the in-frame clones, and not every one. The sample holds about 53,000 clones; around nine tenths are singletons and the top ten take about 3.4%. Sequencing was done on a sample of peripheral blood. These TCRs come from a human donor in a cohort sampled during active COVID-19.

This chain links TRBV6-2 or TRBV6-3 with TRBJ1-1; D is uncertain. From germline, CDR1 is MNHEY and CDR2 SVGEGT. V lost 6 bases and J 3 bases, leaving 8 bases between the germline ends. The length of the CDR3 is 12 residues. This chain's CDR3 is CASSHQYTEAFF. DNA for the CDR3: TGTGCCAGCAGCCATCAGTACACTGAAGCTTTCTTT.

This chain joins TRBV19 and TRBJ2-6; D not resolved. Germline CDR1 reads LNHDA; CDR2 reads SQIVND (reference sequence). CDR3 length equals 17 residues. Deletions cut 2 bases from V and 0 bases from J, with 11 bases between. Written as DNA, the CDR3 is TGTGCCAGTAGTATAAGTCACAGAGACTCTGGGGCCAACGTCCTGACTTTC. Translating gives CASSISHRDSGANVLTF. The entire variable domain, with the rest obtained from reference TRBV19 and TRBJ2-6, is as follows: DGGITQSPKYLFRKEGQNVTLSCEQNLNHDAMYWYRQDPGQGLRLIYYSQIVNDFQKGDIAEGYSVSREKKESFPLTVTSAQKNPTAFYLCASSISHRDSGANVLTFGAGSRLTVL.

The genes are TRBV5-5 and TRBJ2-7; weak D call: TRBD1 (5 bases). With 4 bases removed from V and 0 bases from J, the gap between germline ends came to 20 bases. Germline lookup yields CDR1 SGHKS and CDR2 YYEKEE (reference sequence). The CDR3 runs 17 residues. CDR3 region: CASSHRLGSDSSYEQYF. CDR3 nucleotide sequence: TGTGCCAGCAGCCACCGGTTGGGAAGCGACAGCTCCTACGAGCAGTACTTC.

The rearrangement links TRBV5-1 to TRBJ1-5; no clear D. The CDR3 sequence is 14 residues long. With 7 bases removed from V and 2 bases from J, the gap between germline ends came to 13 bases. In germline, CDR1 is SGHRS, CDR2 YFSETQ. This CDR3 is CASPRGSRNQPQHF. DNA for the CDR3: TGCGCCAGCCCGAGAGGGAGTCGCAATCAGCCCCAGCATTTT.

The CDR3 here is CAISEGTEAFF. The CDR3 DNA follows: TGTGCCATATCGGAGGGGACTGAAGCTTTCTTT. The chain joins TRBV24-1 to TRBJ1-1; D is perhaps TRBD1 (5 bases). V lost 11 bases and J lost 5, with 11 bases in between. This CDR3 comprises 11 residues. Germline values: CDR1 KGHDR, CDR2 SFDVKD.

The CDR3 coding sequence is TGTGCCAGCAGCCCCTCCCTAGCGGGAGGGAATAATGAGCAGTTCTTC. Residues: CASSPSLAGGNNEQFF. This chain joins TRBV7-8 and TRBJ2-1; TRBD2 agrees at 12 bases. The length of the CDR3 is 16 residues. The V segment lost 5 bases and the J segment 7 bases; nucleotides outside the gene matches: 9. Germline V gene data show CDR1 as SGHVS and CDR2 as FQNEAQ.

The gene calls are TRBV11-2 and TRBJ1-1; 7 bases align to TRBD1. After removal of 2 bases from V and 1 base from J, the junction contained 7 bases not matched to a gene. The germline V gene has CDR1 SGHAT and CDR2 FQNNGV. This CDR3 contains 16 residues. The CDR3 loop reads CASSLRGGQTNTEAFF. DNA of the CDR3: TGTGCCAGCAGCTTACGGGGGGGACAGACGAACACTGAAGCTTTCTTT.

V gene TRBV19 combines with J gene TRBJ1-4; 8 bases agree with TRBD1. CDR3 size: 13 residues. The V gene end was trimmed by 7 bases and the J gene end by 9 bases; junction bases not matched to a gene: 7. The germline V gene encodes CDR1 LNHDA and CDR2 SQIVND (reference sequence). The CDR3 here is CASTGTGSQKLFF. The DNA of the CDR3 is TGTGCCAGTACCGGGACAGGAAGCCAAAAACTGTTTTTT.

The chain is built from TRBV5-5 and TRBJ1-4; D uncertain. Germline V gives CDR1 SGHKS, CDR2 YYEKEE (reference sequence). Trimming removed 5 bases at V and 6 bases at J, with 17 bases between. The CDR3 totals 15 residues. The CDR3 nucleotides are TGTGCCAGCAGTTACTCCCTCTCTTCGGATGAAAAACTGTTTTTT. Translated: CASSYSLSSDEKLFF.

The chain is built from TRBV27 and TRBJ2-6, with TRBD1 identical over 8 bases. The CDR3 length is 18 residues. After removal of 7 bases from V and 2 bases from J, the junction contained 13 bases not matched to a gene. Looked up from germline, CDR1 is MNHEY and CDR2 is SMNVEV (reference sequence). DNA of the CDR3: TGTGCCAGCACGGACAGGGCCCGGCGCGATCCTGGGGCCAACGTCCTGACTTTC. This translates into CASTDRARRDPGANVLTF.

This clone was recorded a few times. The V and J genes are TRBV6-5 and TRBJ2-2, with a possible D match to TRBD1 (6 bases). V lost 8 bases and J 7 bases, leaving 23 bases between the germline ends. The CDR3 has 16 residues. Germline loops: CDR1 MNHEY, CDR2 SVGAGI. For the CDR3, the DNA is TGTGCCAGCGGTTCCCCCTCAGGGGCAGGGGTCGGGGAGCTGTTTTTT. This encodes CASGSPSGAGVGELFF.

The CDR3 protein is CASSPFAGNTEAFF. The CDR3 region has the DNA TGTGCCAGCAGCCCGTTTGCCGGGAACACTGAAGCTTTCTTT. The genes are TRBV9 and TRBJ1-1; the D is unclear. V gave up 4 bases and J gave up 1 base, with 11 bases separating them. This CDR3 spans 14 amino acids. Germline V gene sequence: CDR1 SGDLS, CDR2 YYNGEE.

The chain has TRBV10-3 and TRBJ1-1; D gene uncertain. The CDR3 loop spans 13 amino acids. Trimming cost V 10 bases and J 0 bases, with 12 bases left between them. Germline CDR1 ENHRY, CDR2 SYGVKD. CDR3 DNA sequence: TGTGCCACCGTCCGCGGGATGAACACTGAAGCTTTCTTT. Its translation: CATVRGMNTEAFF.

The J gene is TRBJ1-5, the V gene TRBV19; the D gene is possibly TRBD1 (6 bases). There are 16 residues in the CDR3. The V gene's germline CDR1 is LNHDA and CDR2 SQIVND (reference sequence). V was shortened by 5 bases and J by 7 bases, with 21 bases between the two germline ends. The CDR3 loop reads CASSPFGGAGEQPQHF. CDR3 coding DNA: TGTGCCAGTAGTCCCTTTGGGGGGGCAGGGGAGCAGCCCCAGCATTTT.

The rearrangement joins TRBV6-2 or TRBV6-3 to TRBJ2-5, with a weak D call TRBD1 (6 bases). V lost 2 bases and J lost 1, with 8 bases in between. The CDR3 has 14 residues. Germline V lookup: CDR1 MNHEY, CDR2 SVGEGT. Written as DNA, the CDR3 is TGTGCCAGCAGTTACCCGACAGGCCAAGAGACCCAGTACTTC. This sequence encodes CASSYPTGQETQYF.

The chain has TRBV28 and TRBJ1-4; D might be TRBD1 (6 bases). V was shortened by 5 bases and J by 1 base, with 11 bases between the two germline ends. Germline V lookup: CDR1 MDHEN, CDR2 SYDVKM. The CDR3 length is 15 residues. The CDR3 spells CASSPPGVTNEKLFF. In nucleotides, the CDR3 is TGTGCCAGCAGTCCTCCAGGGGTAACTAATGAAAAACTGTTTTTT.

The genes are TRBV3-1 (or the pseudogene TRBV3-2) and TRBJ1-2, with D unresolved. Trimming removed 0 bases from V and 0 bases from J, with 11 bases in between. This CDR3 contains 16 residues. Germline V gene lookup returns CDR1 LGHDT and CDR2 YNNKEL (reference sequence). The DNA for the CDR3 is TGTGCCAGCAGCCAAGACCGCAGGTTAGCTAACTATGGCTACACCTTC. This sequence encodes CASSQDRRLANYGYTF.

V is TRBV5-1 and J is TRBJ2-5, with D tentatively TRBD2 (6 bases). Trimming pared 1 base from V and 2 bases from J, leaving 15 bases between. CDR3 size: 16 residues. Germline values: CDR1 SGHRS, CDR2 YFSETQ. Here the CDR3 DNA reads TGCGCCAGCAGCTTGCCTTTTGCGGGAATTCAAGAGACCCAGTACTTC. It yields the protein CASSLPFAGIQETQYF.

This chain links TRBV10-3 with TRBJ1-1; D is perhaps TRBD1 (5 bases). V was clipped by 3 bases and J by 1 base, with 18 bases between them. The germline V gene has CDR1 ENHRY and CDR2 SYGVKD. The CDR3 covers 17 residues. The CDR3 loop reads CAISERGTRLSNTEAFF. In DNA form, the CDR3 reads TGTGCCATCAGTGAAAGGGGAACCCGCCTCTCGAACACTGAAGCTTTCTTT.

Here the CDR3 reads CASSAGGLSTDTQYF. The DNA of the CDR3 is TGTGCCAGCAGTGCAGGGGGGCTGAGCACAGATACGCAGTATTTT. The chain links TRBV2 to TRBJ2-3; weak D call: TRBD1 (7 bases). In germline, CDR1 is SNHLY, CDR2 FYNNEI. Trimming shortened V by 4 bases and J by 0 bases, and 11 bases separated the two germline ends. The CDR3 is made up of 15 amino acids.

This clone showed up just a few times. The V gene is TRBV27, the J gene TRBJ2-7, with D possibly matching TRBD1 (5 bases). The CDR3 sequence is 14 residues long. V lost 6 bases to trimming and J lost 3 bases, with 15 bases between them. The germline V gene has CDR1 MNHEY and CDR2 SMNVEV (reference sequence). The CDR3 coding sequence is TGTGCCAGCAGCAAAGCGATTCAGGGCTACGAGCAGTACGTC. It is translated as CASSKAIQGYEQYV.